A selection of T cell receptor beta chains follows, all from one sample in a study of post-analysis software for immune sequencing data. MiXCR, run by TCRdb on the PCR reads, gives a single entry per CDR3 protein. The sample records under 900,000 distinct CDR3 sequences, approximately 50% being singletons. The sequencing input was blood. Receptors originate from a girl aged 5-17 years with multiple sclerosis. The CDR3 runs from the conserved cysteine through the conserved F or W. The D gene is left open where the match is weak. Some rows mark clone size as missing; the rest say once, few, many or name a class of expanded clone.

CDR3 length: 18
D gene: TRBD2
clone size: .
J gene: TRBJ2-5
V gene: TRBV12-3/TRBV12-4
CDR3 DNA: TGTGCCAGCAGCCCTTCGTGGCTAGCGGGGGGGCTTCAAGAGACCCAGTACTTC
CDR3 protein: CASSPSWLAGGLQETQYF

CDR3 length: 12
D gene: .
clone size: .
J gene: TRBJ2-4
V gene: TRBV29-1
CDR3 DNA: TGCAGCGTTGATGCCAGGTACAATGAGCAGTACTTC
CDR3 protein: CSVDARYNEQYF

CDR3 length: 16
D gene: TRBD1
clone size: .
J gene: TRBJ2-5
V gene: TRBV20-1
CDR3 DNA: TGCAGTGCTAGAGCCGCGAGACAGGGGTCAGGGGAGACCCAGTACTTC
CDR3 protein: CSARAARQGSGETQYF

CDR3 length: 14
D gene: .
clone size: .
J gene: TRBJ2-5
V gene: TRBV6-5
CDR3 DNA: TGTGCCAGCAGTTACCGCGGCGGCCAAGAGACCCAGTACTTC
CDR3 protein: CASSYRGGQETQYF

CDR3 length: 13
D gene: .
clone size: .
J gene: TRBJ2-7
V gene: TRBV6-6
CDR3 DNA: TGTGCCAGCAGTTTCAACCGGATCTACGAGCAGTACTTC
CDR3 protein: CASSFNRIYEQYF

CDR3 length: 12
D gene: .
clone size: .
J gene: TRBJ2-3
V gene: TRBV20-1
CDR3 DNA: TGCAGTGCGCCCGGCACAGCAGATACGCAGTATTTT
CDR3 protein: CSAPGTADTQYF

CDR3 length: 14
D gene: .
clone size: .
J gene: TRBJ1-1
V gene: TRBV21-1
CDR3 DNA: TGTGCCAGCAGCAAAGGTCCAGGGGACACTGAAGCTTTCTTT
CDR3 protein: CASSKGPGDTEAFF

CDR3 length: 14
D gene: TRBD1
clone size: many
J gene: TRBJ2-3
V gene: TRBV29-1
CDR3 DNA: TGCAGCGTTGACGAACCGGGACAGGGAGATACGCAGTATTTT
CDR3 protein: CSVDEPGQGDTQYF

CDR3 length: 15
D gene: TRBD1
clone size: few
J gene: TRBJ2-1
V gene: TRBV14
CDR3 DNA: TGTGCCAGCAGCCGGCTAAGGGGGACAGGGGATGAGCAGTTCTTC
CDR3 protein: CASSRLRGTGDEQFF

CDR3 length: 13
D gene: .
clone size: once
J gene: TRBJ2-5
V gene: TRBV29-1
CDR3 DNA: TGCAGCGTTGACTATCCAGGGCGGGAGACCCAGTACTTC
CDR3 protein: CSVDYPGRETQYF

CDR3 length: 14
D gene: TRBD1
clone size: .
J gene: TRBJ2-3
V gene: TRBV12-3/TRBV12-4
CDR3 DNA: TGTGCCAGCAGGGACAGGGCGAGCGCAGATGTGCAGTATTTT
CDR3 protein: CASRDRASADVQYF

CDR3 length: 14
D gene: TRBD2
clone size: once
J gene: TRBJ2-3
V gene: TRBV10-3
CDR3 DNA: TGTGCCATCAGGGAGAGCGGGGTCCCAGATACGCAGTATTTT
CDR3 protein: CAIRESGVPDTQYF

CDR3 length: 16
D gene: .
clone size: few
J gene: TRBJ2-5
V gene: TRBV11-1
CDR3 DNA: TGTGCCAGCAGCCTGAGTCGGGGACCGGTACAAGAGACCCAGTACTTC
CDR3 protein: CASSLSRGPVQETQYF

CDR3 length: 16
D gene: .
clone size: .
J gene: TRBJ2-4
V gene: TRBV6-5
CDR3 DNA: TGTGCCAGCAGTTACTCGGCGTCTAGGCCCTCAAACATTCAGTACTTC
CDR3 protein: CASSYSASRPSNIQYF

CDR3 length: 17
D gene: TRBD2
clone size: .
J gene: TRBJ2-7
V gene: TRBV12-3/TRBV12-4
CDR3 DNA: TGTGCCAGCAGTTTGGCTCTAGCGGGGGGCTCCTGGAAGGAGCAGTACTTC
CDR3 protein: CASSLALAGGSWKEQYF

CDR3 length: 15
D gene: .
clone size: .
J gene: TRBJ2-1
V gene: TRBV5-1
CDR3 DNA: TGCGCCAGCAGATTGGGCACCCTGAATTACAATGAGCAGTTCTTC
CDR3 protein: CASRLGTLNYNEQFF

CDR3 length: 17
D gene: .
clone size: .
J gene: TRBJ2-6
V gene: TRBV12-3/TRBV12-4
CDR3 DNA: TGTGCCAGCAGTTCCCGGGATAAGGCGCCCGGGGCCAACGTCCTGACTTTC
CDR3 protein: CASSSRDKAPGANVLTF